The TCR beta chain under discussion was sequenced for a study of T cell repertoires in cytomegalovirus infection. Across the whole study: Public TCR beta signatures marked donors with CMV infection and the matching HLA. Study-level points and caveats: CMV carriers with the relevant HLA were identified by cumulative public TCR beta family frequency. CMV-specific TCR beta clonotypes restricted by HLA-C were the ones dominating the ex vivo response.

This clonotype was observed a few times. The antigen is undetermined. TCRdb re-derived calls from the reads in MiXCR, one entry per CDR3 protein. The repertoire holds almost 550,000 distinct CDR3 sequences, about 15% seen once, with roughly a quarter in the top ten. The clonotype was recovered from a human donor in good health (CMV status not recorded). Some clones in this sample may be carry-over from other donors' samples. What was sequenced was CD8+ T cells from PBMCs.

Here the CDR3 reads CAISTPSGRDGDTQYF. The CDR3 DNA follows: TGTGCCATCAGCACCCCTAGCGGGAGAGACGGAGATACGCAGTATTTT. This chain links TRBV10-3 with TRBJ2-3; 10 bases are a match to TRBD2. The CDR3 totals 16 residues. The germline gives CDR1 ENHRY, CDR2 SYGVKD. With V trimmed by 6 bases and J by 5 bases, 11 bases remained unmatched.